The clone carrying this T cell receptor (beta chain) was recorded only once. The sample belongs to a study of cytomegalovirus exposure and HLA in healthy donors. PCR employed 60 Vbeta and 13 Jbeta primers. The protocol was immunoSEQ multiplex PCR, while the TCRdb copy is restricted to in-frame clones and leaves out a portion. The sample records approximately 100,000 clones, 70% to 80% being singletons. V lost 3 bases and J lost 6, with 20 bases in between. This CDR3 spans 16 amino acids. Germline V CDR1 and CDR2: KGHSH, LQKENI. This TCR derives from a man aged 18 to 35 in good health and CMV-seropositive. The sequenced sample was PBMCs. This chain joins TRBV18 and TRBJ2-5; D is possibly TRBD1 (6 bases). The CDR3 spells CASSPPGGQSAKTQYF. In nucleotides, the CDR3 is TGTGCCAGCTCACCCCCCGGAGGACAGTCCGCGAAGACCCAGTACTTC.